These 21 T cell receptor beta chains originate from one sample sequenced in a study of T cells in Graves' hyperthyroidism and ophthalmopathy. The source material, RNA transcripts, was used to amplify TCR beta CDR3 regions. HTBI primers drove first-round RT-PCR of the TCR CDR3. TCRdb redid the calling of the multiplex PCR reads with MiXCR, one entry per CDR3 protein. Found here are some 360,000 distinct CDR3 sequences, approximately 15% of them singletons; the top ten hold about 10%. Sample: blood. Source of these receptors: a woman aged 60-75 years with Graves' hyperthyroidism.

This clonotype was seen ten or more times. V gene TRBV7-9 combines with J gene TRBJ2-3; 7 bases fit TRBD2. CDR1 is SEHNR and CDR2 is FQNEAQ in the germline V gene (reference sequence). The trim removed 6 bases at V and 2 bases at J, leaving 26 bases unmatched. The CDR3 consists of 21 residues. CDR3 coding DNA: TGTGCCAGCAGTGTAGCAATCGGGCTAGCGGAACTCATACACCACACAGATACGCAGTATTTT. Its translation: CASSVAIGLAELIHHTDTQYF. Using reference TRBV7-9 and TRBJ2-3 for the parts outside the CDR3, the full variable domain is DTGVSQNPRHKITKRGQNVTFRCDPISEHNRLYWYRQTLGQGPEFLTYFQNEAQLEKSRLLSDRFSAERPKGSFSTLEIQRTEQGDSAMYLCASSVAIGLAELIHHTDTQYFGPGTRLTVL.

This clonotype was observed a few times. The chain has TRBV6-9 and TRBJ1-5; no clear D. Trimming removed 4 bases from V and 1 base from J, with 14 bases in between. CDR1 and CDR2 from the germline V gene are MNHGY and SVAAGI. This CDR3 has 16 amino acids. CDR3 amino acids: CASSFQLVGSNQPQHF. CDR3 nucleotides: TGTGCCAGCAGTTTCCAACTCGTAGGCAGCAATCAGCCCCAGCATTTT.

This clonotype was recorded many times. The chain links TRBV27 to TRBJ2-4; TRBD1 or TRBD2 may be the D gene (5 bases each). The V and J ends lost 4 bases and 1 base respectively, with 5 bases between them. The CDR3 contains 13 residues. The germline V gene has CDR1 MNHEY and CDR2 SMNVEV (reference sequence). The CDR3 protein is CASSWGAKNIQYF. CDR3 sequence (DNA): TGTGCCAGCAGTTGGGGGGCCAAAAACATTCAGTACTTC.

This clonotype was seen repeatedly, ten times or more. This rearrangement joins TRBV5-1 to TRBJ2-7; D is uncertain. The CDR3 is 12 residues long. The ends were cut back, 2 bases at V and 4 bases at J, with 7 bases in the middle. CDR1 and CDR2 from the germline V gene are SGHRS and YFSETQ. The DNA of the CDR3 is TGCGCCAGCAGCTTAAAGGAATACGAGCAGTACTTC. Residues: CASSLKEYEQYF.

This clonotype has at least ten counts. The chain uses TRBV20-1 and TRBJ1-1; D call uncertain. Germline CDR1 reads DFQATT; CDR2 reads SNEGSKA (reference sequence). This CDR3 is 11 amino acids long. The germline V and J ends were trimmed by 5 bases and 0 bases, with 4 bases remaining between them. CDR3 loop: CSAYLNTEAFF. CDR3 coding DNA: TGCAGTGCTTACCTGAACACTGAAGCTTTCTTT.

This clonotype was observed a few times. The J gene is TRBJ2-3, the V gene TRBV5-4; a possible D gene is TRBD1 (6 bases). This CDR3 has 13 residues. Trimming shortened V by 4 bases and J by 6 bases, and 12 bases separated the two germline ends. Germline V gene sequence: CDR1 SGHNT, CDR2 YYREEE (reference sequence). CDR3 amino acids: CASSGTGLDTQYF. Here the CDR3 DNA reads TGTGCCAGCAGCGGAACAGGGCTGGATACGCAGTATTTT.

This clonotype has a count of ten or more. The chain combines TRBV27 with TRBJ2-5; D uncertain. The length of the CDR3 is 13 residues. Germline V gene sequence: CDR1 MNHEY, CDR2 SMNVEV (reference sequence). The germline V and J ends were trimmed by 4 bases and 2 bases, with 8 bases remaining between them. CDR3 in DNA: TGTGCCAGCAGTTCCAATACACAAGAGACCCAGTACTTC. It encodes CASSSNTQETQYF.

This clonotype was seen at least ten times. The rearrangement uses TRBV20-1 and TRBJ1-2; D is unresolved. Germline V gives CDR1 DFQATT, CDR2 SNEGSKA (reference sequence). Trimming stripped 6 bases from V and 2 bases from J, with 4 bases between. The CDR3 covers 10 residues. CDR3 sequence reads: CSAVNYGYTF. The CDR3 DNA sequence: TGCAGTGCAGTAAACTATGGCTACACCTTC.

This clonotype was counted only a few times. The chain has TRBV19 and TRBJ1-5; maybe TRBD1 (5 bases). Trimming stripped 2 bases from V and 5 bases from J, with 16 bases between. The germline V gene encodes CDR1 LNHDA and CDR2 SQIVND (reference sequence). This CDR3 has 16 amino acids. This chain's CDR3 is CASSIRGYEGYQPQHF. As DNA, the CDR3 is TGTGCCAGTAGTATAAGGGGCTATGAGGGATATCAGCCCCAGCATTTT.

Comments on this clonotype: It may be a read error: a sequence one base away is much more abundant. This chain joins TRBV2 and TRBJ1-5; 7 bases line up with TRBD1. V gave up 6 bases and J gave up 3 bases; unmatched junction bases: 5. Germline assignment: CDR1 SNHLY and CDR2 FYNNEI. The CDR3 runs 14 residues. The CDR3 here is CASRADRYNQPQHF. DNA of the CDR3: TGTGCCAGCAGGGCGGACAGGTACAATCAGCCCCAGCATTTT.

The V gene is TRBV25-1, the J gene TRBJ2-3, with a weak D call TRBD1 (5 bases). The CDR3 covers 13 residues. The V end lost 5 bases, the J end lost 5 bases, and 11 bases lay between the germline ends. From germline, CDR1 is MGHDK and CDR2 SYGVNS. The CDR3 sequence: CASSLQGEDTQYF. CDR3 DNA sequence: TGTGCCAGCAGTCTTCAGGGTGAAGATACGCAGTATTTT.

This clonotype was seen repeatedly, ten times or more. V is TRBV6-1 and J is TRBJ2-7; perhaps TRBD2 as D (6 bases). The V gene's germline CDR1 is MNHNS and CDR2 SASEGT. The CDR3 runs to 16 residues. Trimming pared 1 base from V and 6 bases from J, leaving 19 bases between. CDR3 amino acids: CASSEELAKGGSEQYF. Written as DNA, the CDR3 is TGTGCCAGCAGTGAAGAGCTAGCTAAAGGAGGGTCCGAGCAGTACTTC.

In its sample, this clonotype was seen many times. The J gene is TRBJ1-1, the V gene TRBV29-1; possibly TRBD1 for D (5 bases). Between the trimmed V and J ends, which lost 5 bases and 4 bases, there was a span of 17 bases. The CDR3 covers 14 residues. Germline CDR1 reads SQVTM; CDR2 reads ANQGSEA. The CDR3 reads CSVPGGSSFTEAFF. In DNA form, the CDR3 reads TGCAGCGTTCCCGGGGGGTCCAGTTTCACTGAAGCTTTCTTT.

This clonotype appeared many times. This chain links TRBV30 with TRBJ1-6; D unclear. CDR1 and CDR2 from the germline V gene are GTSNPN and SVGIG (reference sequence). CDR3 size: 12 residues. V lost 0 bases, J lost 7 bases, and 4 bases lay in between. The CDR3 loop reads CAWSVPNSPLHF. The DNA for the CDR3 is TGTGCCTGGAGTGTACCAAATTCACCCCTCCACTTT.

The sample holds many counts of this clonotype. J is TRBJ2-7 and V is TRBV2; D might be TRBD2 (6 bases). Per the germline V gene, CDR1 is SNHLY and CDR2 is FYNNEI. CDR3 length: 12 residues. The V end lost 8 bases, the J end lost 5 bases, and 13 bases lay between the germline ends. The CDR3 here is CASSRDLDEQYF. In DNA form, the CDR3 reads TGTGCCAGCTCACGGGACTTGGACGAGCAGTACTTC.

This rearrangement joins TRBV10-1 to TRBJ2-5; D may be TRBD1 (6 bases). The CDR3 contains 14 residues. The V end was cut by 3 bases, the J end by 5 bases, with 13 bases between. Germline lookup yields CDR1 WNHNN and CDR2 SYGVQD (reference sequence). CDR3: CASSEGGAAETQYF. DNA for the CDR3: TGCGCCAGCAGTGAAGGGGGAGCGGCCGAGACCCAGTACTTC.

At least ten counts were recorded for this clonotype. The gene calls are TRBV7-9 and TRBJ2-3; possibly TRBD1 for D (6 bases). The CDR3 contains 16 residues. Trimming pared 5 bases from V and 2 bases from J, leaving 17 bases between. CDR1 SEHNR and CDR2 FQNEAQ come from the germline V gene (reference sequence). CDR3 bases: TGTGCCAGCAGCCCCCCGGACAGACAACACACAGATACGCAGTATTTT. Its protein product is CASSPPDRQHTDTQYF.

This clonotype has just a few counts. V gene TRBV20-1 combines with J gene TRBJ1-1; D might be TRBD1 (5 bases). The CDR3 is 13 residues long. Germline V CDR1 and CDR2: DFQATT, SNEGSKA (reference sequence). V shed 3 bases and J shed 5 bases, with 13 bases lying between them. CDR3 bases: TGCAGTGCTAGTAAGCAGGGCGGGACTGAAGCTTTCTTT. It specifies CSASKQGGTEAFF.

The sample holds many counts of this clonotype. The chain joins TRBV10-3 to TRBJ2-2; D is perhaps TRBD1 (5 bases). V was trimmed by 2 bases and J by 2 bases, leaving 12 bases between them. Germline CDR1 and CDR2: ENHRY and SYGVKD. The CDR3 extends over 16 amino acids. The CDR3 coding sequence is TGTGCCATCAGTGAGAGTGGGGCCGTTAACACCGGGGAGCTGTTTTTT. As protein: CAISESGAVNTGELFF.

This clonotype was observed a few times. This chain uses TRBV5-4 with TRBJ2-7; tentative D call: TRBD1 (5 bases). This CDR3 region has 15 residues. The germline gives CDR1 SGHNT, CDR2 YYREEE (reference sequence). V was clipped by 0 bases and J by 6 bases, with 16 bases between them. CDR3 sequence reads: CASSLGGQGMGEQYF. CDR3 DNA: TGTGCCAGCAGCTTGGGGGGCCAGGGAATGGGCGAGCAGTACTTC.

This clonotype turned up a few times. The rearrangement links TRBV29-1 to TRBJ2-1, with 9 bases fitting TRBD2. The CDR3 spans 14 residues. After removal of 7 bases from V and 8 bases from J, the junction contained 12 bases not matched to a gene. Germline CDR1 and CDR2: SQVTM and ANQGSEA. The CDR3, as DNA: TGCAGCGCATCTAGCGGGGCCATAACTTATGAGCAGTTCTTC. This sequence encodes CSASSGAITYEQFF.